The 5 T cell receptor beta chains below all came from one sample that was sequenced in a study of radiotherapy plus CTLA-4 blockade in lung cancer. Assay: immunoSEQ multiplex PCR; the TCRdb copy retains only in-frame clones and omits some. Among fewer than 100,000 clones listed, around 79% were seen once. Sequencing was performed on peripheral blood, taken from a patient treated with radiotherapy plus ipilimumab. The receptors were sampled from a human donor with non-small cell lung cancer whose response to radiotherapy plus ipilimumab could not be evaluated. Some clones in this sample may be carry-over from other donors' samples.

This clone was counted a single time. The chain recombines TRBV29-1 with TRBJ2-5, with D tentatively TRBD1 (6 bases). There are 13 residues in the CDR3. Germline V gene data show CDR1 as SQVTM and CDR2 as ANQGSEA. The V end was cut by 3 bases, the J end by 3 bases, with 11 bases between. The CDR3 DNA reads TGCAGCGTTGAGAGGAACAGGGAAGAGACCCAGTACTTC. This translates into CSVERNREETQYF.

The J gene is TRBJ2-7, the V gene TRBV7-2; 7 positions agree with TRBD1. The CDR3 covers 16 residues. Trimming removed 2 bases from V and 1 base from J; junction bases left unmatched: 8. Germline loops: CDR1 SGHTA, CDR2 FQGNSA. CDR3 in DNA: TGTGCCAGCAGCTTAACCGGGACAGTCAGGTCCTACGAGCAGTACTTC. Protein sequence: CASSLTGTVRSYEQYF.

This sequence joins TRBV5-1 and TRBJ2-1; the match to TRBD1 covers 8 bases. Germline assignment: CDR1 SGHRS and CDR2 YFSETQ. The ends lost 4 bases at V and 10 bases at J; junction bases unmatched: 7. This CDR3 contains 13 residues. CDR3 loop: CASSTQGAGEQFF. For the CDR3, the DNA is TGCGCCAGCAGCACCCAGGGGGCCGGCGAGCAGTTCTTC.

CDR3 sequence reads: CASSIDAGYNEQFF. CDR3 DNA: TGTGCCAGTAGTATTGACGCGGGGTACAATGAGCAGTTCTTC. This chain links TRBV19 with TRBJ2-1; TRBD2 might be the D (6 bases). Germline assignment: CDR1 LNHDA and CDR2 SQIVND (reference sequence). Trimming removed 3 bases from V and 4 bases from J, with 10 bases in between. The CDR3 contains 14 residues.

The V gene is TRBV9, the J gene TRBJ1-1, with TRBD1 matching 7 bases. CDR1 and CDR2 (germline): SGDLS, YYNGEE. This CDR3 region has 14 residues. V was pared by 4 bases and J by 4 bases, with 7 bases of the junction left unmatched. DNA for the CDR3: TGTGCCAGCAGCCTCTCGGAGGGGGCCACTGAAGCTTTCTTT. Its translation is CASSLSEGATEAFF.